The 28 T cell receptor beta chains in this list originate from one sample, sequenced in a study of patients and donors after allogeneic stem cell transplantation (dated by TCRdb to the early 2020s). The library relied on RT-PCR. The sequencer listed for this sample is NextSeq 550. The public reads were run again by TCRdb, first through fastp at Q25 and then through MiXCR, and only productive beta chains were kept. Rows merge per CDR3 protein into single entries with the most common DNA and genes. This sample gives about 200,000 distinct CDR3 sequences in total; about 40% of them show up just once. The top ten clonotypes cover 33% of the sample. Sequenced: blood, either unsorted or a sorted T cell fraction (not recorded which). These receptors originate from a human donor who was either an allogeneic HSCT recipient or a stem cell or donor lymphocyte infusion donor (not recorded which). It is not recorded whose cells these are; they may come from a transplant donor.

This clonotype has only a few counts. The rearrangement links TRBV5-1 to TRBJ2-3; D call uncertain. Per germline, CDR1 SGHRS and CDR2 YFSETQ. V lost 1 base and J 4 bases, leaving 10 bases between the germline ends. The CDR3 is made up of 14 amino acids. The CDR3 DNA sequence: TGCGCCAGCAGCTTGAAGAGCCTGCCAGATACGCAGTATTTT. Translated: CASSLKSLPDTQYF.

The rearrangement uses TRBV6-6 and TRBJ2-3; 8 bases are a match to TRBD1. CDR3 length equals 15 residues. The germline V gene encodes CDR1 MNHNY and CDR2 SVGAGI (reference sequence). Germline trimming cut 8 bases from V and 1 base from J; bases unmatched to any gene: 8. CDR3 bases: TGTGCCAGCTGCCAGACAGGGGCAGGCACAGATACGCAGTATTTT. Protein: CASCQTGAGTDTQYF.

The chain couples TRBV6-6 to TRBJ1-1; 7 bases are a match to TRBD1. The CDR3 spans 16 residues. V shed 0 bases, J shed 3 bases, and the junction held 7 bases outside the gene matches. Looked up from germline, CDR1 is MNHNY and CDR2 is SVGAGI (reference sequence). In DNA form, the CDR3 reads TGTGCCAGCAGTTACTCTAGACAGGGAGGGGACACTGAAGCTTTCTTT. Its protein product is CASSYSRQGGDTEAFF.

The V call is TRBV5-5, the J call TRBJ1-1, with D possibly being TRBD1 (6 bases). Germline V lookup: CDR1 SGHKS, CDR2 YYEKEE (reference sequence). This CDR3 region has 14 residues. Trimming stripped 7 bases from V and 4 bases from J, with 17 bases between. CDR3 sequence: CASQITLRGTEAFF. CDR3 DNA sequence: TGTGCCAGCCAAATAACCCTCAGGGGCACTGAAGCTTTCTTT. The variable domain in full, with the rest retrieved from reference TRBV5-5 and TRBJ1-1, is DAGVTQSPTHLIKTRGQQVTLRCSPISGHKSVSWYQQVLGQGPQFIFQYYEKEERGRGNFPDRFSARQFPNYSSELNVNALLLGDSALYLCASQITLRGTEAFFGQGTRLTVV.

This chain joins TRBV4-3 and TRBJ1-2, with D perhaps TRBD1 (5 bases). Trimming left V 1 base short and J 6 bases short, with 15 bases between. CDR3 length: 15 residues. CDR1 and CDR2 from the germline V gene are LGHNA and YSLEER. In DNA form, the CDR3 reads TGCGCCAGCAGCCAAGTTACTCGGGGGGTTGATGGCTACACCTTC. Amino acid sequence: CASSQVTRGVDGYTF.

The chain couples TRBV6-6 to TRBJ2-1; D not resolved. Looked up from germline, CDR1 is MNHNY and CDR2 is SVGAGI (reference sequence). V lost 2 bases and J 4 bases, leaving 3 bases between the germline ends. CDR3 length: 12 amino acids. The CDR3 spells CASSYVYNEQFF. CDR3 in DNA: TGTGCCAGCAGTTACGTGTACAATGAGCAGTTCTTC.

CDR3 loop: CASSPTAINYGYTF. The CDR3 DNA reads TGTGCCAGCAGTCCAACTGCGATTAACTATGGCTACACCTTC. The gene calls are TRBV27 and TRBJ1-2; D remains ambiguous. Germline V gene sequence: CDR1 MNHEY, CDR2 SMNVEV (reference sequence). V dropped 5 bases and J dropped 1 base, with 11 bases sitting between them. This CDR3 region has 14 residues.

The chain employs TRBV6-5 and TRBJ2-1; no definite D call. Between the trimmed V and J ends, which lost 6 bases and 5 bases, there was a span of 11 bases. The CDR3 extends over 13 amino acids. The V gene's germline CDR1 is MNHEY and CDR2 SVGAGI. CDR3 amino acids: CASSPGRNNEQFF. Written as DNA, the CDR3 is TGTGCCAGCAGCCCGGGTCGGAACAATGAGCAGTTCTTC.

V usage is TRBV29-1 and J usage is TRBJ1-4, with D perhaps TRBD1 (5 bases). The germline V gene encodes CDR1 SQVTM and CDR2 ANQGSEA. The V end lost 7 bases, the J end lost 6 bases, and 9 bases lay between the germline ends. The length of the CDR3 is 11 residues. The CDR3 reads CSGGGDEKLFF. In nucleotides, the CDR3 is TGCAGCGGCGGAGGGGATGAAAAACTGTTTTTT. Drawing the rest from reference TRBV29-1 and TRBJ1-4, the complete variable domain is SAVISQKPSRDICQRGTSLTIQCQVDSQVTMMFWYRQQPGQSLTLIATANQGSEATYESGFVIDKFPISRPNLTFSTLTVSNMSPEDSSIYLCSGGGDEKLFFGSGTQLSVL.

The chain combines TRBV29-1 with TRBJ1-4, with 8 bases aligning to TRBD1. This CDR3 is built from 13 residues. The germline CDR1 and CDR2 sequences are SQVTM and ANQGSEA. J gave up 8 bases and V 4 bases, and 6 bases lay outside the gene matches. The CDR3 DNA follows: TGCAGCGTTGTGGACAGGGAGGACGAAAAACTGTTTTTT. Its translation: CSVVDREDEKLFF.

This clonotype has a count of ten or more. The DNA for the CDR3 is TGTGCCAGCAGCCAAGCCGGGACAGGAAATGAAAAACTGTTTTTT. This encodes CASSQAGTGNEKLFF. The rearrangement links TRBV14 to TRBJ1-4, with 8 bases fitting TRBD1. The length of the CDR3 is 15 residues. Germline loops: CDR1 SGHDN, CDR2 FVKESK. The J segment lost 5 bases and the V segment lost 1 base, leaving 3 bases of the junction unmatched.

This clonotype has only a few counts. This sequence joins TRBV12-3 or TRBV12-4 and TRBJ1-1; possibly TRBD1 for D (6 bases). Trimming cost V 6 bases and J 5 bases, with 10 bases left between them. The CDR3 has 12 amino acids. In DNA form, the CDR3 reads TGTGCCAGCAGATTCAGGGGTACTGAAGCTTTCTTT. Translating gives CASRFRGTEAFF.

The chain links TRBV28 to TRBJ2-1, with 11 bases fitting TRBD2. The junction had 6 bases not matched to a gene; V was cut back by 7 bases and J by 4 bases. The CDR3 consists of 15 residues. Germline CDR1 MDHEN, CDR2 SYDVKM. This CDR3 reads CASTGGTSGYNEQFF. The CDR3, as DNA: TGTGCCAGCACCGGGGGGACTAGCGGTTACAATGAGCAGTTCTTC. The full variable domain, its missing parts supplied by reference TRBV28 and TRBJ2-1, is DVKVTQSSRYLVKRTGEKVFLECVQDMDHENMFWYRQDPGLGLRLIYFSYDVKMKEKGDIPEGYSVSREKKERFSLILESASTNQTSMYLCASTGGTSGYNEQFFGPGTRLTVL.

This clonotype appeared a few times. This chain links TRBV12-3 or TRBV12-4 with TRBJ1-1, with 7 bases that match TRBD1. Losses at the gene ends were 6 bases for V and 2 bases for J; bases not matched to a gene: 6. The length of the CDR3 is 14 residues. The CDR3 nucleotides are TGTGCCAGCAGACTCAGGGGGTTAAACACTGAAGCTTTCTTT. Its translation: CASRLRGLNTEAFF.

V and J are TRBV29-1 and TRBJ2-5, with TRBD1 as a possible D gene (6 bases). The CDR3 is 13 residues long. V gave up 7 bases and J gave up 7 bases, with 19 bases separating them. Germline values: CDR1 SQVTM, CDR2 ANQGSEA. CDR3 sequence (DNA): TGCAGCGCCCTCTCAGGGGCGCCCGGGACCCAGTACTTC. Translating gives CSALSGAPGTQYF.

This clonotype was seen once. V usage is TRBV15 and J usage is TRBJ2-1; 13 bases match TRBD2. This CDR3 is built from 20 residues. V was clipped by 1 base and J by 4 bases; unmatched bases: 13. Germline-derived CDR1 and CDR2 are LNHNV and YYDKDF (reference sequence). The CDR3 sequence is CATSRGLGLAGVFGYNEQFF. The CDR3 region has the DNA TGTGCCACCAGCAGAGGTCTCGGACTAGCGGGAGTTTTTGGTTACAATGAGCAGTTCTTC.

This clonotype came up once. The chain is built from TRBV27 and TRBJ1-2; D may be TRBD1 (6 bases). The length of the CDR3 is 14 residues. V dropped 2 bases and J dropped 3 bases, with 10 bases sitting between them. Germline V gene sequence: CDR1 MNHEY, CDR2 SMNVEV (reference sequence). CDR3 protein: CASSLRPGDYGYTF. CDR3 in DNA: TGTGCCAGCAGTTTAAGGCCAGGGGACTATGGCTACACCTTC.

This chain links TRBV7-3 with TRBJ2-1; 7 bases are a match to TRBD2. V was clipped by 6 bases and J by 0 bases; unmatched bases: 5. CDR1 and CDR2 from the germline V gene are SGHTA and FQGTGA. The CDR3 runs to 15 residues. The CDR3 region is CASSPSGYSYNEQFF. The CDR3 nucleotides read TGTGCCAGCAGTCCTAGCGGTTACTCCTACAATGAGCAGTTCTTC.

This chain uses TRBV6-5 with TRBJ1-1; TRBD1 is a possible D gene (5 bases). Trimming left V 8 bases short and J 3 bases short, with 13 bases between. This CDR3 is built from 13 residues. Germline-derived CDR1 and CDR2 are MNHEY and SVGAGI. The DNA of the CDR3 is TGTGCCAGCGGCCCGGGACCTTACACTGAAGCTTTCTTT. It codes for CASGPGPYTEAFF.

The chain carries TRBV7-3 and TRBJ2-1, with D perhaps matching TRBD2 (5 bases). CDR1 and CDR2 from the germline V gene are SGHTA and FQGTGA. The CDR3 sequence is 14 residues long. V was clipped by 2 bases and J by 8 bases, with 13 bases between them. As DNA, the CDR3 is TGTGCCAGCAGCTTAGACTTAGCGAACCATGAGCAGTTCTTC. Protein sequence: CASSLDLANHEQFF.

The sample holds a few counts of this clonotype. This sequence joins TRBV6-1 and TRBJ1-2, with TRBD1 as a possible D gene (5 bases). The germline V gene has CDR1 MNHNS and CDR2 SASEGT. The CDR3 totals 16 residues. Trimming took 6 bases from V and 8 from J, leaving 25 bases between them. The chain's CDR3 is CASREGTGVGVEGYTF. The CDR3, as DNA: TGTGCCAGCAGAGAGGGGACCGGCGTCGGGGTTGAGGGCTACACCTTC.

This rearrangement joins TRBV5-1 to TRBJ1-2; D remains ambiguous. Germline values: CDR1 SGHRS, CDR2 YFSETQ. With 4 bases removed from V and 3 bases from J, the gap between germline ends came to 10 bases. The CDR3 has 13 amino acids. The CDR3 nucleotides are TGCGCCAGCAGCACCTACACCGACTATGGCTACACCTTC. It is translated as CASSTYTDYGYTF.

The chain is built from TRBV5-6 and TRBJ1-1, with D possibly matching TRBD1 (5 bases). Deletions cut 4 bases from V and 5 bases from J, with 15 bases between. This CDR3 spans 14 amino acids. The germline CDR1 and CDR2 sequences are SGHDT and YYEEEE. This CDR3 is CASSPGRRVTEAFF. The CDR3 bases are TGTGCCAGCAGCCCGGGACGGCGGGTGACTGAAGCTTTCTTT. The entire variable domain, with the rest obtained from reference TRBV5-6 and TRBJ1-1, is as follows: DAGVTQSPTHLIKTRGQQVTLRCSPKSGHDTVSWYQQALGQGPQFIFQYYEEEERQRGNFPDRFSGHQFPNYSSELNVNALLLGDSALYLCASSPGRRVTEAFFGQGTRLTVV.

The chain uses TRBV9 and TRBJ2-3; D is possibly TRBD2 (5 bases). Deletions cut 5 bases from V and 4 bases from J, with 8 bases between. In germline, CDR1 is SGDLS, CDR2 YYNGEE. The CDR3 sequence is 12 residues long. CDR3 residues: CASSRSADTQYF. The CDR3 DNA sequence: TGTGCCAGCAGTCGTAGCGCAGATACGCAGTATTTT.

The rearrangement links TRBV4-3 to TRBJ1-5; D unclear. Trimming stripped 5 bases from V and 2 bases from J, with 13 bases between. Germline V gives CDR1 LGHNA, CDR2 YSLEER. This CDR3 has 15 amino acids. The CDR3 region has the DNA TGCGCCAGCAGCAGCACCGAGGGAGGCAATCAGCCCCAGCATTTT. Its translation: CASSSTEGGNQPQHF.

The gene calls are TRBV6-5 and TRBJ2-7; TRBD2 agrees at 9 bases. Germline values: CDR1 MNHEY, CDR2 SVGAGI. J gave up 10 bases and V 7 bases, and 11 bases lay outside the gene matches. The CDR3 has 13 amino acids. CDR3 in amino acids: CASMTSGFPNQYF. CDR3 in DNA: TGTGCCAGCATGACTAGCGGATTCCCTAATCAGTACTTC.

Only a few counts were recorded for this clonotype. This chain joins TRBV28 and TRBJ1-1; D uncertain. The CDR3 is 12 residues long. In germline, CDR1 is MDHEN, CDR2 SYDVKM. With 7 bases removed from V and 4 bases from J, the gap between germline ends came to 10 bases. This CDR3 is CASTITGTEAFF. In nucleotides, the CDR3 is TGTGCCAGCACAATCACGGGCACTGAAGCTTTCTTT.

This sequence joins TRBV13 and TRBJ1-2; TRBD1 is a possible D gene (6 bases). V shed 5 bases and J shed 5 bases, with 21 bases lying between them. Germline V gene lookup returns CDR1 PRHDT and CDR2 FYEKMQ (reference sequence). The length of the CDR3 is 16 residues. CDR3 protein: CASSPRWTALNYGYTF. The DNA of the CDR3 is TGTGCCAGCAGCCCCCGATGGACAGCTCTGAATTATGGCTACACCTTC.